This record looks at one TCR beta chain sequence and its context. RNA, at about 0.45 to 1 ug, was reverse transcribed with random hexamers. Amplification of the TCR beta CDR3 was carried out by immunoSEQ multiplex PCR, which spanned a total of 54 Vbeta and 13 Jbeta segments. TCRdb processed the immunoSEQ multiplex PCR reads anew with MiXCR; each CDR3 protein has one entry. This table has some 120,000 distinct CDR3 sequences, around 94% appearing once. The T cells that were sequenced for TCR beta were CD8+ and CD4+ cells from blood. Negative isolation yielded CD8+ and CD4+ T cells; FACS enriched TEMRA cells. Germline assignment: CDR1 MNHNS and CDR2 SASEGT. Trimming pared 6 bases from V and 2 bases from J, leaving 10 bases between. This CDR3 contains 13 residues. This record comes from a study of CD8 T cells in Susac syndrome.

The sequence derives from a human donor in good health. The J gene is TRBJ1-1, the V gene TRBV6-1; a possible D gene is TRBD1 (5 bases). Sequences were obtained from CD4+ T cells from PBMCs. DNA of the CDR3: TGTGCCAGCAGACAGGTAATAAACACTGAAGCTTTCTTT. Its translation: CASRQVINTEAFF.